The T cell receptor beta chain described here comes from a study of CD8 T cells in ankylosing spondylitis. Each CDR3 protein is one row after TCRdb ran MiXCR on the 5' RACE reads. The sample lists 200,000 to 250,000 distinct CDR3 sequences; approximately 12% were seen once. The germline V gene encodes CDR1 SGHRS and CDR2 YFSETQ. V dropped 0 bases and J dropped 2; count of bases not matched to a gene: 4. The CDR3 runs 16 residues. This clonotype showed up just a few times. What was sequenced was blood, either unsorted or a sorted T cell fraction (not recorded which). This clonotype was obtained from a male donor with ankylosing spondylitis or in good health (not recorded which). This chain links TRBV5-1 with TRBJ2-2; 7 bases are shared with TRBD2. The CDR3 region is CASSLGPGGNTGELFF. The CDR3 DNA reads TGCGCCAGCAGCTTGGGTCCGGGAGGAAACACCGGGGAGCTGTTTTTT.